The T cell receptor beta chain under discussion was sequenced for a study of T-cell memory formation after mild COVID-19. Study findings and constraints: Specificity for SARS-CoV-2 was not confirmed among the second-wave clones peaking on day 37. Prior to infection, memory already included some responding clones, suggesting cross-reactive memory joined. The study found balanced CD4/CD8 in clones contracting day 15 to 85 and a CD4+ lean in later expanders.

Looked up from germline, CDR1 is MNHEY and CDR2 is SVGEGT. The CDR3 has 12 residues. V lost 6 bases and J lost 3, with 8 bases in between. This clonotype has just a few counts. The antigen remains undetermined. TCRdb fed the 5' RACE reads into MiXCR, producing one record per CDR3 protein. This table has about 150,000 distinct CDR3 sequences, 14% appearing once. The chain is built from TRBV6-2 or TRBV6-3 and TRBJ2-5; D is ambiguous. The sequence was collected from an adult woman who had mild COVID-19 (a few samples of this study predate the infection). Cell type and time point are not known. Sequencing was done on a sample of PBMCs or a T cell subset sorted from them (not recorded which). The CDR3 loop reads CASSPTEETQYF. CDR3 DNA sequence: TGTGCCAGCAGCCCTACAGAAGAGACCCAGTACTTC.